Listed here are 14 T cell receptor beta chains from one sample, sequenced in a study of blood T cell repertoires in COVID-19. Sequencing was performed with immunoSEQ multiplex PCR; in TCRdb, only in-frame clones are kept and a portion is missing. This sample has over 60,000 clones, with about 88% found just once. The sample comprised peripheral blood. The receptors shown here come from a man between 65 and 85 years old with active or convalescent COVID-19.

The V call is TRBV5-1, the J call TRBJ1-1; D unresolved. CDR3 length: 14 residues. Germline assignment: CDR1 SGHRS and CDR2 YFSETQ. V was pared by 2 bases and J by 2 bases, with 10 bases between. CDR3 sequence (DNA): TGCGCCAGCAGCTTAGAGAACAGCAACACTGAAGCTTTCTTT. Its protein product is CASSLENSNTEAFF.

The rearrangement joins TRBV19 to TRBJ1-4; weak D call: TRBD1 (5 bases). The CDR3 extends over 14 amino acids. V was shortened by 5 bases and J by 2 bases, with 9 bases between the two germline ends. CDR1 is LNHDA, CDR2 SQIVND, per germline (reference sequence). This CDR3 is CASSSRGTNEKLFF. The CDR3 coding sequence is TGTGCCAGTAGTTCTCGGGGGACTAATGAAAAACTGTTTTTT.

The chain couples TRBV19 to TRBJ2-3; tentative D call: TRBD2 (6 bases). The CDR3 sequence is 15 residues long. V was cut by 2 bases and J by 0 bases, with 9 bases left in between. Germline loops: CDR1 LNHDA, CDR2 SQIVND (reference sequence). This chain's CDR3 is CASSIRLGSTDTQYF. DNA for the CDR3: TGTGCCAGTAGTATAAGACTAGGGAGCACAGATACGCAGTATTTT.

The chain has TRBV5-4 and TRBJ2-5; TRBD2 aligns across 12 bases. Trimming removed 2 bases from V and 4 bases from J; junction bases left unmatched: 3. The CDR3 loop spans 15 amino acids. Germline V gives CDR1 SGHNT, CDR2 YYREEE (reference sequence). The CDR3 sequence is CASSLLAGGRETQYF. In nucleotides, the CDR3 is TGTGCCAGCAGCTTACTAGCGGGAGGAAGAGAGACCCAGTACTTC.

The chain employs TRBV6-4 and TRBJ2-7; 13 bases align to TRBD2. Germline lookup yields CDR1 MRHNA and CDR2 SNTAGT. The CDR3 consists of 20 residues. After removal of 8 bases from V and 0 bases from J, the junction contained 19 bases not matched to a gene. This CDR3 reads CASPLAGGPANNQTSYEQYF. CDR3 sequence (DNA): TGTGCCAGCCCACTAGCGGGAGGGCCGGCAAACAACCAAACCTCCTACGAGCAGTACTTC.

The chain uses TRBV3-1 (or the pseudogene TRBV3-2) and TRBJ2-7, with 11 bases aligning to TRBD2. CDR1 and CDR2 (germline): LGHDT, YNNKEL (reference sequence). This CDR3 has 18 residues. Trimming at V came to 2 bases and at J to 4 bases, leaving 13 bases not matched to a gene. The CDR3 here is CASSQRGLAGGPGYEQYF. CDR3 bases: TGTGCCAGCAGCCAACGGGGTCTAGCGGGGGGCCCGGGGTACGAGCAGTACTTC.

V and J are TRBV29-1 and TRBJ2-7, with a tentative D call TRBD1 (6 bases). Trimming removed 8 bases at V and 6 bases at J, with 14 bases between. Germline V CDR1 and CDR2: SQVTM, ANQGSEA. The CDR3 runs 11 residues. The DNA of the CDR3 is TGCAGCATCACTCAGGGGAGCGAGCAGTACTTC. Protein sequence: CSITQGSEQYF.

The CDR3, as DNA: TGTGCCAGCTCACCGCTAGCGGGGGCCCAGGGAAGCACAGATACGCAGTATTTT. This encodes CASSPLAGAQGSTDTQYF. V gene TRBV18 combines with J gene TRBJ2-3; TRBD2 agrees at 10 bases. The CDR3 sequence is 18 residues long. Germline V gives CDR1 KGHSH, CDR2 LQKENI. The trim removed 3 bases at V and 0 bases at J, leaving 9 bases unmatched.

The chain combines TRBV2 with TRBJ2-7; D may be TRBD1 (6 bases). V lost 1 base, J lost 7 bases, and 14 bases lay in between. The CDR3 has 14 residues. Germline V gene lookup returns CDR1 SNHLY and CDR2 FYNNEI. The DNA for the CDR3 is TGTGCCAGCAGTGAAGGACTCGCCAGGGGAGAGCAGTACTTC. It yields the protein CASSEGLARGEQYF.

This CDR3 reads CASSHGGARAKNIQYF. For the CDR3, the DNA is TGTGCCAGCAGCCATGGGGGGGCCAGGGCCAAAAACATTCAGTACTTC. This sequence joins TRBV9 and TRBJ2-4, with D tentatively TRBD2 (7 bases). This CDR3 contains 16 residues. Trimming took off 4 bases at V and 1 base at J, with 15 bases between the two ends. CDR1 and CDR2 (germline): SGDLS, YYNGEE.

The gene calls are TRBV5-4 and TRBJ2-3; D gene uncertain. The CDR3 spans 14 residues. The V end was cut by 0 bases, the J end by 0 bases, with 5 bases between. The germline gives CDR1 SGHNT, CDR2 YYREEE (reference sequence). CDR3 amino acids: CASSLAVSTDTQYF. DNA for the CDR3: TGTGCCAGCAGCTTGGCTGTCAGCACAGATACGCAGTATTTT.

This chain links TRBV7-8 with TRBJ1-5; D is perhaps TRBD1 (5 bases). CDR3 length: 15 residues. Between the trimmed V and J ends, which lost 5 bases and 6 bases, there was a span of 17 bases. Germline V lookup: CDR1 SGHVS, CDR2 FQNEAQ. CDR3: CASSLKEGTTQPQHF. The CDR3 bases are TGTGCCAGCAGCCTTAAGGAGGGGACGACTCAGCCCCAGCATTTT.

In the case of this clone: Germline and junction disagree at one end, which may indicate a read error. This chain joins TRBV19 and TRBJ1-2, with TRBD1 identical over 7 bases. CDR3 size: 10 residues. Germline V CDR1 and CDR2: LNHDA, SQIVND (reference sequence). As DNA, the CDR3 is TGTGCCAGTATAGGAGGGGACAGAGCCTTC. Its translation is CASIGGDRAF.

The rearrangement uses TRBV15 and TRBJ1-5; possible D gene TRBD1, 6 bases. Trimming cost V 0 bases and J 7 bases, with 13 bases left between them. The germline V gene has CDR1 LNHNV and CDR2 YYDKDF (reference sequence). The CDR3 is made up of 15 amino acids. The chain's CDR3 is CATSRDPQGNQPQHF. Written as DNA, the CDR3 is TGTGCCACCAGCAGAGATCCCCAGGGGAACCAGCCCCAGCATTTT.